The 27 T cell receptor beta chains below all came from one sample that was sequenced in a study of PD-1 blockade in classical Hodgkin lymphoma. Exposure to brentuximab vedotin varied, and each patient had relapsed following autologous stem cell transplantation. Some clones are missing from TCRdb's copy, which holds only in-frame ones; the method was immunoSEQ multiplex PCR. The data hold under 70,000 clones, with 70% to 75% observed a single time. Source: peripheral blood mononuclear cells (PBMCs), taken before the second cycle of nivolumab. These receptor sequences come from a human donor with classical Hodgkin lymphoma.

The chain links TRBV28 to TRBJ2-7, with TRBD2 identical over 16 bases. The V and J ends lost 8 bases and 12 bases, in that order; junction bases with no gene match: 10. The CDR3 is 14 amino acids. CDR1 and CDR2 (germline): MDHEN, SYDVKM. The CDR3 loop is CASGPGGLAGGMYF. As DNA, the CDR3 is TGTGCCAGCGGCCCAGGGGGACTAGCGGGAGGGATGTACTTC.

Comment on this clone: Other DNA sequences in the same sample also yield this CDR3. The J gene is TRBJ2-7, the V gene TRBV5-1; 8 bases are shared with TRBD1. After removal of 4 bases from V and 0 bases from J, the junction contained 3 bases not matched to a gene. Germline values: CDR1 SGHRS, CDR2 YFSETQ. The CDR3 loop spans 14 amino acids. CDR3 sequence (DNA): TGCGCCAGCAGCCGGACAGGGAGCTCCTACGAGCAGTACTTC. Translation gives CASSRTGSSYEQYF.

The chain couples TRBV28 to TRBJ2-7; D remains unclear. The CDR3 contains 16 residues. Trimming shortened V by 7 bases and J by 2 bases, and 21 bases separated the two germline ends. Germline V gene data show CDR1 as MDHEN and CDR2 as SYDVKM. CDR3: CASKGVFGFVTYEQYF. The CDR3 DNA reads TGTGCCAGCAAAGGCGTTTTCGGGTTTGTAACCTACGAGCAGTACTTC.

This clone was picked up a small number of times. J is TRBJ1-2 and V is TRBV25-1; unclear D gene. Germline V gene data show CDR1 as MGHDK and CDR2 as SYGVNS. The V gene lost 1 base and the J gene lost 3 bases, with 6 bases spanning the gap. The CDR3 spans 13 residues. In DNA form, the CDR3 reads TGTGCCAGCAGTGAATTGGGAGACTATGGCTACACCTTC. It yields the protein CASSELGDYGYTF.

This clone has just one count. The chain's CDR3 is CSARSSGSYEQYF. The CDR3 DNA is TGCAGCGCCAGGTCATCGGGGTCCTACGAGCAGTACTTC. This chain connects TRBV29-1 to TRBJ2-5; weak D call: TRBD2 (5 bases). The J call may be wrong; the DNA end is better matched by TRBJ2-7. Per the germline V gene, CDR1 is SQVTM and CDR2 is ANQGSEA. The CDR3 covers 13 residues.

The CDR3 DNA follows: TGTGCCAGCAGTTTAGGGGGGGCGGAGAAGTTCTTC. Protein sequence: CASSLGGAEKFF. The J gene is TRBJ2-1, the V gene TRBV27, with D perhaps TRBD2 (7 bases). The CDR3 extends over 12 amino acids. Germline lookup yields CDR1 MNHEY and CDR2 SMNVEV (reference sequence). V was pared by 2 bases and J by 14 bases, with 13 bases between.

This rearrangement joins TRBV6-6 to TRBJ2-5; no reliable D call. Between the trimmed V and J ends, which lost 6 bases and 0 bases, there was a span of 8 bases. The CDR3 is made up of 13 amino acids. CDR1 MNHNY and CDR2 SVGAGI come from the germline V gene (reference sequence). CDR3 sequence (DNA): TGTGCCAGCAGGTGGACGTACCAAGAGACCCAGTACTTC. Amino acids: CASRWTYQETQYF.

The rearrangement joins TRBV6-1 to TRBJ1-5; no firm D call. Germline V gives CDR1 MNHNS, CDR2 SASEGT. Trimming removed 2 bases at V and 2 bases at J, with 16 bases between. CDR3 length equals 17 residues. This chain's CDR3 is CASSELGGFGGNQPQHF. In nucleotides, the CDR3 is TGTGCCAGCAGTGAATTAGGAGGCTTCGGGGGCAATCAGCCCCAGCATTTT.

The rearrangement links TRBV2 to TRBJ2-2, with 8 bases aligning to TRBD1. Germline values: CDR1 SNHLY, CDR2 FYNNEI. Germline trimming cut 1 base from V and 5 bases from J; bases unmatched to any gene: 3. This CDR3 comprises 15 residues. The CDR3 spells CASSEVGQGTGELFF. In nucleotides, the CDR3 is TGTGCCAGCAGTGAAGTAGGACAGGGTACCGGGGAGCTGTTTTTT.

The chain has TRBV27 and TRBJ2-3, with 10 bases matching TRBD1. The CDR3 runs to 15 residues. V trimming: 1 base; J trimming: 3 bases; junction bases outside the gene matches: 1. Germline V lookup: CDR1 MNHEY, CDR2 SMNVEV (reference sequence). In DNA form, the CDR3 reads TGTGCCAGCAGTTTATGGACAGGGGGAACAGATACGCAGTATTTT. Protein sequence: CASSLWTGGTDTQYF.

The CDR3 region has the DNA TGTGCCAGCAGTCGGGCGGGGGGTGACATTCAGTACTTC. This translates into CASSRAGGDIQYF. V usage is TRBV6-5 and J usage is TRBJ2-4; TRBD2 agrees at 8 bases. Germline trimming cut 5 bases from V and 8 bases from J; bases unmatched to any gene: 5. CDR1 and CDR2 from the germline V gene are MNHEY and SVGAGI. The CDR3 runs 13 residues.

This sequence joins TRBV5-6 and TRBJ1-5, with D possibly TRBD1 on 5 matching bases. Germline loops: CDR1 SGHDT, CDR2 YYEEEE. Trimming cost V 1 base and J 5 bases, with 13 bases left between them. This CDR3 contains 15 residues. CDR3 bases: TGTGCCAGCAGCTTGTTAGCCCAGGGTGATCAGCCCCAGCATTTT. Amino acids: CASSLLAQGDQPQHF.

The chain couples TRBV5-6 to TRBJ2-2, with 7 bases identical to TRBD1. CDR3 length: 14 residues. Unmatched junction bases numbered 3, after V lost 4 bases and J lost 3 bases. Germline-derived CDR1 and CDR2 are SGHDT and YYEEEE. DNA of the CDR3: TGTGCCAGCAGCCCCCAGGGGGACACCGGGGAGCTGTTTTTT. Residues: CASSPQGDTGELFF.

The chain carries TRBV5-1 and TRBJ2-7; D remains unclear. This CDR3 has 14 residues. Trimming removed 0 bases from V and 0 bases from J, with 7 bases in between. In germline, CDR1 is SGHRS, CDR2 YFSETQ. The CDR3 region is CASSLADASYEQYF. DNA for the CDR3: TGCGCCAGCAGCTTGGCGGATGCCTCCTACGAGCAGTACTTC.

The V call is TRBV18, the J call TRBJ2-7; the match to TRBD1 covers 9 bases. In germline, CDR1 is KGHSH, CDR2 LQKENI. This CDR3 has 13 residues. With V trimmed by 4 bases and J by 6 bases, 4 bases remained unmatched. CDR3 sequence (DNA): TGTGCCAGCTCACGGACAGGGGCGATCGAGCAGTACTTC. Translated: CASSRTGAIEQYF.

The chain recombines TRBV30 with TRBJ2-1; TRBD2 matches at 13 bases. This CDR3 is built from 17 residues. The germline gives CDR1 GTSNPN, CDR2 SVGIG (reference sequence). Trimming took 1 base from V and 15 from J; bases not matched to a gene: 18. CDR3 nucleotide sequence: TGTGCCTGGAGTGGTCCCTGGACTAGCGGGAGTTCTCAGGGTAGGTTCTTC. Its translation: CAWSGPWTSGSSQGRFF.

This clone occurred once. The chain is built from TRBV2 and TRBJ1-6; 8 bases map to TRBD1. V was pared by 6 bases and J by 2 bases, with 0 bases of the junction left unmatched. The germline CDR1 and CDR2 sequences are SNHLY and FYNNEI. The CDR3 totals 14 residues. The CDR3 loop is CASRDRAYNSPLHF. The CDR3 DNA is TGTGCCAGCAGGGACAGGGCCTATAATTCACCCCTCCACTTT.

V usage is TRBV7-9 and J usage is TRBJ1-1; TRBD1 agrees at 8 bases. The germline gives CDR1 SEHNR, CDR2 FQNEAQ (reference sequence). This CDR3 spans 12 amino acids. V gave up 4 bases and J gave up 11 bases; unmatched junction bases: 6. Here the CDR3 reads CASSSDRVWAFF. The CDR3 region has the DNA TGTGCCAGCAGCTCGGACAGGGTGTGGGCTTTCTTT.

The chain joins TRBV11-2 to TRBJ2-1; TRBD2 agrees at 8 bases. Germline assignment: CDR1 SGHAT and CDR2 FQNNGV. The CDR3 runs to 17 residues. Unmatched junction bases numbered 17, after V lost 5 bases and J lost 8 bases. The CDR3 DNA sequence: TGTGCCAGCAGCCGGAGAGTGAGCAGCGGGAGTGTGGATGAGCAGTTCTTC. Translated, it gives CASSRRVSSGSVDEQFF.

The chain uses TRBV19 and TRBJ1-1; D unresolved. The CDR3 totals 10 residues. In germline, CDR1 is LNHDA, CDR2 SQIVND (reference sequence). V gave up 7 bases and J gave up 7 bases, with 7 bases separating them. The CDR3 region has the DNA TGTGCCAGTAATGGAGTTGAAGCTTTCTTT. Protein: CASNGVEAFF.

DNA of the CDR3: TGCGCCAGCAGTACTGACGGGGACAATAATCAGCCCCAGCATTTT. This translates into CASSTDGDNNQPQHF. V gene TRBV5-1 combines with J gene TRBJ1-5; TRBD1 might be the D (6 bases). This CDR3 spans 15 amino acids. V lost 5 bases to trimming and J lost 4 bases, with 16 bases between them. CDR1 is SGHRS and CDR2 is YFSETQ in the germline V gene.

This chain uses TRBV9 with TRBJ1-2; D not resolved. Germline CDR1 SGDLS, CDR2 YYNGEE. V was pared by 4 bases and J by 4 bases, with 11 bases between. This CDR3 contains 13 residues. The CDR3 loop reads CASSSPGLYGYTF. CDR3 coding DNA: TGTGCCAGCAGCAGCCCGGGCCTCTATGGCTACACCTTC.

This clone came up once. A much larger clone differs by one base, so this may be a read error. The rearrangement links TRBV25-1 to TRBJ2-7; the D call may be TRBD1 or TRBD2 (5 bases each). The length of the CDR3 is 14 residues. The V gene's germline CDR1 is MGHDK and CDR2 SYGVNS. Trimming cost V 8 bases and J 3 bases, with 17 bases left between them. DNA for the CDR3: TGTGCCAGCGGGATCAATGGGGGAAACTACGAGCAGTACTTC. Translated: CASGINGGNYEQYF.

This clone showed up just a few times. The J gene is TRBJ2-2, the V gene TRBV2, with 7 nucleotides matching TRBD1. The CDR3 has 14 residues. From germline, CDR1 is SNHLY and CDR2 FYNNEI. V lost 4 bases, J lost 1 base, and 0 bases stayed unmatched. DNA for the CDR3: TGTGCCAGCAGTGGGACAGGGAACACCGGGGAGCTGTTTTTT. Translation: CASSGTGNTGELFF.

The CDR3 DNA follows: TGCGCCAGCAGCTTTTTCGAAGGGAGCTCCTACAATGAGCAGTTCTTC. Translation: CASSFFEGSSYNEQFF. This chain connects TRBV5-1 to TRBJ2-1; D might be TRBD2 (5 bases). Looked up from germline, CDR1 is SGHRS and CDR2 is YFSETQ. The CDR3 has 16 residues. V lost 2 bases to trimming and J lost 0 bases, with 12 bases between them.

The genes are TRBV27 and TRBJ2-7; a possible D gene is TRBD2 (6 bases). This CDR3 is built from 17 residues. Trimming pared 5 bases from V and 0 bases from J, leaving 20 bases between. The germline CDR1 and CDR2 sequences are MNHEY and SMNVEV (reference sequence). DNA of the CDR3: TGTGCCAGCAGTCCCAATGGGGAGGCGAAGAGCTCCTACGAGCAGTACTTC. Its protein product is CASSPNGEAKSSYEQYF.

The chain couples TRBV4-2 to TRBJ2-1, with 9 bases that match TRBD2. CDR1 is LGHNA, CDR2 YNFKEQ, per germline. Losses at the gene ends were 1 base for V and 9 bases for J; bases not matched to a gene: 13. The CDR3 has 17 amino acids. The CDR3 nucleotides read TGTGCCAGCAGCCAAGCGGCGGGGACTAGCTATCCGGGTGAGCAGTTCTTC. Amino acids: CASSQAAGTSYPGEQFF.